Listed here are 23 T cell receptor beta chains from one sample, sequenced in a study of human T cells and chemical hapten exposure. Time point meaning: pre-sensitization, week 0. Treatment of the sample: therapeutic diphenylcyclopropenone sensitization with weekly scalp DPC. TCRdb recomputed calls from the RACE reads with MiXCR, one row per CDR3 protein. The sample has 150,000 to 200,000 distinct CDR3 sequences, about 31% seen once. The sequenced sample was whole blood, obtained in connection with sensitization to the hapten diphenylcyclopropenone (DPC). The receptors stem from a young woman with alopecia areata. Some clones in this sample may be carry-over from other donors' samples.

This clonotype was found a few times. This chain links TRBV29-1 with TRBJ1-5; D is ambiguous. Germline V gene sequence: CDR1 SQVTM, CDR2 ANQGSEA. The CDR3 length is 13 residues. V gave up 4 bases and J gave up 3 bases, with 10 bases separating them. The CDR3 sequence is CSVGGENNQPQHF. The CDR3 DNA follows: TGCAGCGTTGGAGGAGAAAACAATCAGCCCCAGCATTTT.

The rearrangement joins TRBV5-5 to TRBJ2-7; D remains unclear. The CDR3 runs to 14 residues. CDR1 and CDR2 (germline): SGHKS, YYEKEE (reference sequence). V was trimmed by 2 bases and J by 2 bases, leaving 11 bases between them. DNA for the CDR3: TGTGCCAGCAGCTTAGGGCAGTACCCCTACGAGCAGTACTTC. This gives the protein CASSLGQYPYEQYF.

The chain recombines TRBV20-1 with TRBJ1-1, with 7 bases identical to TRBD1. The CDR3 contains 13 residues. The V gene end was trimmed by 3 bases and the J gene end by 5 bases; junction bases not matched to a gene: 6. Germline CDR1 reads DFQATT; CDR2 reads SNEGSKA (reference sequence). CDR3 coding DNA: TGCAGTGCTAGCTGGACGGGACAGACTGAAGCTTTCTTT. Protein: CSASWTGQTEAFF.

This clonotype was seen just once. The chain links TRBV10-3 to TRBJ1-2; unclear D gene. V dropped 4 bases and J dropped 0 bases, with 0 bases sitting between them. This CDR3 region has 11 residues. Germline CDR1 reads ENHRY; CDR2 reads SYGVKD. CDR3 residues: CAISANYGYTF. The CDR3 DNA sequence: TGTGCCATCAGTGCTAACTATGGCTACACCTTC.

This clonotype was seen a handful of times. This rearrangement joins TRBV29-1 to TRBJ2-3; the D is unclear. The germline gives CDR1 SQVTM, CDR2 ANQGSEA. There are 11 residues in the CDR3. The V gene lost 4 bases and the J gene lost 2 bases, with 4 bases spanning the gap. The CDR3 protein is CSVGDTDTQYF. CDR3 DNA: TGCAGCGTTGGGGACACAGATACGCAGTATTTT.

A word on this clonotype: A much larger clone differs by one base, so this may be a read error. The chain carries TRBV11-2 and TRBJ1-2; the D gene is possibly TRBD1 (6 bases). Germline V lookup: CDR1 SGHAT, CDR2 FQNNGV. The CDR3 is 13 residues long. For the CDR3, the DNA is TGTGCCGGCAGCCACTTAGGACAGTATGGCTACACCTTC. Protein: CAGSHLGQYGYTF.

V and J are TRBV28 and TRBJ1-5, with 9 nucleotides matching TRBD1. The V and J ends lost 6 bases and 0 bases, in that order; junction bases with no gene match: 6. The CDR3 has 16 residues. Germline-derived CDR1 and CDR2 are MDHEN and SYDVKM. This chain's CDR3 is CASSWDREYSNQPQHF. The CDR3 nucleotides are TGTGCCAGCAGCTGGGACAGGGAGTATAGCAATCAGCCCCAGCATTTT.

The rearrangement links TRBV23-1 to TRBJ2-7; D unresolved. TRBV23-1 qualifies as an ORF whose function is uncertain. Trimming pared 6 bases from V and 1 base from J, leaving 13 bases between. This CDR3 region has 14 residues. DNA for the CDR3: TGCGCCAGCAGCCCTGCCGGCAGATCCTACGAGCAGTACTTC. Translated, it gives CASSPAGRSYEQYF.

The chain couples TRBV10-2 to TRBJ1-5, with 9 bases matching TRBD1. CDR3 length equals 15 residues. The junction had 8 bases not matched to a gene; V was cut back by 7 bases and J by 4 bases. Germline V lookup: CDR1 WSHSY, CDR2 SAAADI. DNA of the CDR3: TGCGCCAGCACAAGGACAGGGGATCCGAATCAGCCCCAGCATTTT. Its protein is CASTRTGDPNQPQHF.

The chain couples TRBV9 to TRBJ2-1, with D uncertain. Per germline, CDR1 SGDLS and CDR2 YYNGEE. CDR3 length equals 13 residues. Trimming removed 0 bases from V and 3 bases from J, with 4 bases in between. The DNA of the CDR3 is TGTGCCAGCAGCGTAGAAGGCTACAATGAGCAGTTCTTC. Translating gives CASSVEGYNEQFF.

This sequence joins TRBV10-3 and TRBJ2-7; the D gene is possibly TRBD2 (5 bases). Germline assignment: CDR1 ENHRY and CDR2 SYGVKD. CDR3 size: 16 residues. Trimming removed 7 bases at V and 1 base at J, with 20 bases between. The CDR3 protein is CAIKSPGLSSSYEQYF. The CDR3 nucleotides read TGTGCCATCAAATCGCCGGGGTTAAGTAGTTCCTACGAGCAGTACTTC.

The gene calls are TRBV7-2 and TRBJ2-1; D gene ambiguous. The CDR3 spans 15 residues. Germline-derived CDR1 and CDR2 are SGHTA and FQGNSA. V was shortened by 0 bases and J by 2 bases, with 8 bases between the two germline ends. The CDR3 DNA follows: TGTGCCAGCAGCTTAGCGAGGCAACCCTACAATGAGCAGTTCTTC. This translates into CASSLARQPYNEQFF. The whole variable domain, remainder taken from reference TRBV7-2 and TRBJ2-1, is GAGVSQSPSNKVTEKGKDVELRCDPISGHTALYWYRQSLGQGLEFLIYFQGNSAPDKSGLPSDRFSAERTGGSVSTLTIQRTQQEDSAVYLCASSLARQPYNEQFFGPGTRLTVL.

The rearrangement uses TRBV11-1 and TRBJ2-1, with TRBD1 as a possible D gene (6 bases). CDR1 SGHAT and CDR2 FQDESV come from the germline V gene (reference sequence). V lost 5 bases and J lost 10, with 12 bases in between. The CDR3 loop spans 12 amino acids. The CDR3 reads CASSRNRDEQFF. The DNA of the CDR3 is TGTGCCAGCAGCCGCAACAGGGACGAGCAGTTCTTC. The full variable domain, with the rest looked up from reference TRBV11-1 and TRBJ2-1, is EAEVAQSPRYKITEKSQAVAFWCDPISGHATLYWYRQILGQGPELLVQFQDESVVDDSQLPKDRFSAERLKGVDSTLKIQPAELGDSAMYLCASSRNRDEQFFGPGTRLTVL.

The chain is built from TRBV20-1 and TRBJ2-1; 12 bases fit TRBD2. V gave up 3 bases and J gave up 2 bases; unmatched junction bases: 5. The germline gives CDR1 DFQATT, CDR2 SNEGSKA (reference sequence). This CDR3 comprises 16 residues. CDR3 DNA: TGCAGTGCTAGTATACTAGCGGGAGGCGCCTACAATGAGCAGTTCTTC. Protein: CSASILAGGAYNEQFF.

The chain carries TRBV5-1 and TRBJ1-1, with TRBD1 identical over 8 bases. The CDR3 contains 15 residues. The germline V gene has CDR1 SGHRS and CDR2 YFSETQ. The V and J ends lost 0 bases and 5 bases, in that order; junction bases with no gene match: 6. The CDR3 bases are TGCGCCAGCAGCTTGGAAGGCAGGGGGCTGACTGAAGCTTTCTTT. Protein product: CASSLEGRGLTEAFF.

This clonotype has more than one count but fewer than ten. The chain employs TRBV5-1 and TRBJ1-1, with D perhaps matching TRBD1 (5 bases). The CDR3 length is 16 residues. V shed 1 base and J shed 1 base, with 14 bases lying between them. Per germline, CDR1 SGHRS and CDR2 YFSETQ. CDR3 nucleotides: TGCGCCAGCAGCTTGCATGCGTCAGGGACGAACACTGAAGCTTTCTTT. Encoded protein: CASSLHASGTNTEAFF.

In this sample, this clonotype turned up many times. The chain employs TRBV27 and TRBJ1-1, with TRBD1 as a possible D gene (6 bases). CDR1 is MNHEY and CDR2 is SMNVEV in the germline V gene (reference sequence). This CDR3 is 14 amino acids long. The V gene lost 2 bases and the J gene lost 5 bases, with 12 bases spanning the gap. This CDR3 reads CASSLMGAGTEAFF. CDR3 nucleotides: TGTGCCAGCAGTTTAATGGGGGCGGGGACTGAAGCTTTCTTT.

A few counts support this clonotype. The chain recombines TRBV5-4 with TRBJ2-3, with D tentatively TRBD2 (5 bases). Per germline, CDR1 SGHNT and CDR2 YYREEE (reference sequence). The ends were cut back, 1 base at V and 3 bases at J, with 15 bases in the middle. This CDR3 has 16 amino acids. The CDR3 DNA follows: TGTGCCAGCAGCTTGCGGTTTCGGGGTACGACAGATACGCAGTATTTT. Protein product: CASSLRFRGTTDTQYF.

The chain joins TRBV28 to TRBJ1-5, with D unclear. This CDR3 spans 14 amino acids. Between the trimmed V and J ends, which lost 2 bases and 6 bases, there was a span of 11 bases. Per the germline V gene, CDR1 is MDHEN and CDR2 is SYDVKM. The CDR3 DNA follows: TGTGCCAGCAGTTTACGTTCGCGGAGTCAGCCCCAGCATTTT. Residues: CASSLRSRSQPQHF.

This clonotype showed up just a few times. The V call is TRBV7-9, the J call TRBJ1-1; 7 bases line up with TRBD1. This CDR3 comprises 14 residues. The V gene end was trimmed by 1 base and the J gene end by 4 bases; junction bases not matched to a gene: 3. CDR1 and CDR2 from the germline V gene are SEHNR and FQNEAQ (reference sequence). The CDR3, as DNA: TGTGCCAGCAGCTTAGTACGGGACAGCACTGAAGCTTTCTTT. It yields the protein CASSLVRDSTEAFF.

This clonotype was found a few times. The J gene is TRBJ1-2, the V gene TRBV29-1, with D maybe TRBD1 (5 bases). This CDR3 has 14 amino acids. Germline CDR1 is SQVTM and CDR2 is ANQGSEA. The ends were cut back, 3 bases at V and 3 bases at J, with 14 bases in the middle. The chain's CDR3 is CSVEDREGHYGYTF. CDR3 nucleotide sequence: TGCAGCGTTGAGGACCGGGAGGGACACTATGGCTACACCTTC.

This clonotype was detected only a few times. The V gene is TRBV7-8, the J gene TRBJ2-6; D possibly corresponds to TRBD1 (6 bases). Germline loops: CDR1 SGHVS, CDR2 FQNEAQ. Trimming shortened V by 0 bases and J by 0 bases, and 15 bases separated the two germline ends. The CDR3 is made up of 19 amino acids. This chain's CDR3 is CASSLASRTVFSGANVLTF. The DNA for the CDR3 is TGTGCCAGCAGCTTAGCATCAAGGACAGTCTTCTCTGGGGCCAACGTCCTGACTTTC.

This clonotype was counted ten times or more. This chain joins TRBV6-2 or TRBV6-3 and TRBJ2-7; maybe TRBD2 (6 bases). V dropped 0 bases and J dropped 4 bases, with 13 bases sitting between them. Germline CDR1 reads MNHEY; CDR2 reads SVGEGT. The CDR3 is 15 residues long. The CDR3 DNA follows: TGTGCCAGCAGTTACTCGATAGGACTACCGTACGAGCAGTACTTC. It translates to CASSYSIGLPYEQYF.